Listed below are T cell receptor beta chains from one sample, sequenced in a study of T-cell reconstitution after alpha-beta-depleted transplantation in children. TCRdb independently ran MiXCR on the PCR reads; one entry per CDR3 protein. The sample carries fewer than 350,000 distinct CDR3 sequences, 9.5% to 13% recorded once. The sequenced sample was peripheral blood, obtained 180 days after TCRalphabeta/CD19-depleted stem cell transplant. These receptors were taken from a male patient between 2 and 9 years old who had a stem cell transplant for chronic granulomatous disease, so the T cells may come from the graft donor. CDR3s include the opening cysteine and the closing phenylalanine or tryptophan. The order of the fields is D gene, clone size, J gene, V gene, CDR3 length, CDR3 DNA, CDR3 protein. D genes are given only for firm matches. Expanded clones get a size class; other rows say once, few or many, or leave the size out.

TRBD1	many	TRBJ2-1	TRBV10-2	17	TGCGCCAGCAGTGAGTTGAGGGGACAGCACTCCTACAATGAGCAGTTCTTC	CASSELRGQHSYNEQFF
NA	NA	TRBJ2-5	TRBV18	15	TGTGCCAGCTCCCTCCCTCCTGGGTTCGGGGAGACCCAGTACTTC	CASSLPPGFGETQYF
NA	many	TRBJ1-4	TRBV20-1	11	TGCAGTGCTTACAGGATCGAAAAACTGTTTTTT	CSAYRIEKLFF
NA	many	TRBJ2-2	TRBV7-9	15	TGTGCCAGCAGCGTCCGGGACTCGAACACCGGGGAGCTGTTTTTT	CASSVRDSNTGELFF
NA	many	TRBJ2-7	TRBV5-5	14	TGTGCCAGCAGTTTTAGGCAACCGGGGGACGAGCAGTACTTC	CASSFRQPGDEQYF
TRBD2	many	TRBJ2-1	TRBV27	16	TGTGCCAGCAGTCCCTCAGGCGCGGGGGGTTACAATGAGCAGTTCTTC	CASSPSGAGGYNEQFF
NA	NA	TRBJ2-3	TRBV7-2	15	TGTGCCAGCAGCTTAAACAGCGGCCGCACAGATACGCAGTATTTT	CASSLNSGRTDTQYF
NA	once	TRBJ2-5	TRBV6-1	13	TGTGCCAGCAGTGCCCAGTACCAAGAGACCCAGTACTTC	CASSAQYQETQYF
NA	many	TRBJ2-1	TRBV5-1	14	TGCGCCAGCAGCTTGTTTGGCAGCTACAATGAGCAGTTCTTC	CASSLFGSYNEQFF
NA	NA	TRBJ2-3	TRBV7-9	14	TGTGCCAGCAGCTTCAGGGGTCGGGGAGATACGCAGTATTTT	CASSFRGRGDTQYF
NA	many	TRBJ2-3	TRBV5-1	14	TGCGCCAGCAGCCTCTTACAGGGCCCGGATACGCAGTATTTT	CASSLLQGPDTQYF
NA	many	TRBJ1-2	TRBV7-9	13	TGTGCCAGCAGCTTAGGAGGGATCTATGGCTACACCTTC	CASSLGGIYGYTF
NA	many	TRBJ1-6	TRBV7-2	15	TGTGCCAGCAGCTTAGCAGGACCTTATAATTCACCCCTCCACTTT	CASSLAGPYNSPLHF
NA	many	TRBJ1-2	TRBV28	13	TGTGCCAGCAGTTTACGCACGGACTATGGCTACACCTTC	CASSLRTDYGYTF
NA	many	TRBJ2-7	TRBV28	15	TGTGCCAGCAGTTTACACCGCAGGGGCCCCTACGAGCAGTACTTC	CASSLHRRGPYEQYF